The 8 T cell receptor beta chains presented below share a single source sample, sequenced in a study of shared clonotypes between healthy human individuals. Data came from immunoSEQ multiplex PCR; TCRdb stores just in-frame clones and leaves some out. The table has a few million clones, around 90% seen once. Sequencing input: naive CD4+ T cells sorted from blood. Subset specified: CD45RA+ positively selected. The origin of the receptors is a man between 18 and 35 years old in good health.

The chain links TRBV5-1 to TRBJ1-3; possibly TRBD1 for D (6 bases). V was clipped by 9 bases and J by 0 bases, with 13 bases between them. This CDR3 contains 14 residues. CDR1 is SGHRS and CDR2 is YFSETQ in the germline V gene. CDR3 amino acids: CATARGPSGNTIYF. CDR3 coding DNA: TGCGCCACCGCCAGGGGTCCCTCTGGAAACACCATATATTTT.

The chain carries TRBV6-1 and TRBJ2-7; 8 positions agree with TRBD2. CDR1 and CDR2 from the germline V gene are MNHNS and SASEGT. Unmatched junction bases numbered 8, after V lost 3 bases and J lost 4 bases. This CDR3 has 15 amino acids. The CDR3 sequence: CASSEIAGGQYEQYF. The DNA for the CDR3 is TGTGCCAGCAGTGAGATTGCGGGGGGACAATACGAGCAGTACTTC.

The chain uses TRBV10-3 and TRBJ2-3; D unresolved. The germline V gene has CDR1 ENHRY and CDR2 SYGVKD. The CDR3 is 12 residues long. Trimming stripped 8 bases from V and 2 bases from J, with 8 bases between. The CDR3 region has the DNA TGTGCCATCGCTGGGATCACAGATACGCAGTATTTT. Translation: CAIAGITDTQYF.

The rearrangement joins TRBV7-9 to TRBJ2-5; 10 bases match TRBD2. In germline, CDR1 is SEHNR, CDR2 FQNEAQ (reference sequence). This CDR3 has 13 residues. J was trimmed by 12 bases and V by 1 base; bases with no gene match: 5. CDR3 DNA sequence: TGTGCCAGCAGCTTAGGCGCTAGCGGGAGAAAGTACTTC. It specifies CASSLGASGRKYF.

V and J are TRBV28 and TRBJ1-5; no firm D call. The CDR3 runs 16 residues. Trimming stripped 3 bases from V and 1 base from J, with 13 bases between. Germline V gene sequence: CDR1 MDHEN, CDR2 SYDVKM. CDR3 amino acids: CASSLQLGLSNQPQHF. DNA of the CDR3: TGTGCCAGCAGTTTGCAACTTGGGTTAAGCAATCAGCCCCAGCATTTT.

The chain links TRBV6-6 to TRBJ2-7; TRBD2 matches 11 bases. The trim removed 6 bases at V and 4 bases at J, leaving 8 bases unmatched. In germline, CDR1 is MNHNY, CDR2 SVGAGI (reference sequence). CDR3 length equals 15 residues. The CDR3 sequence is CASREGLAGIYEQYF. DNA for the CDR3: TGTGCCAGCAGAGAAGGACTAGCGGGCATATACGAGCAGTACTTC.

This chain connects TRBV13 to TRBJ2-5; the match to TRBD1 covers 10 bases. The CDR3 runs 15 residues. J was trimmed by 4 bases and V by 5 bases; bases with no gene match: 7. Germline lookup yields CDR1 PRHDT and CDR2 FYEKMQ (reference sequence). The CDR3 region is CASSNRDRGRETQYF. CDR3 DNA sequence: TGTGCCAGCAGCAACCGGGACAGGGGTAGAGAGACCCAGTACTTC.

This sequence joins TRBV4-1 and TRBJ2-7; 14 bases map to TRBD2. The CDR3 extends over 17 amino acids. The germline V gene has CDR1 MGHRA and CDR2 YSYEKL. Losses at the gene ends were 4 bases for V and 3 bases for J; bases not matched to a gene: 8. CDR3: CASSRGLAGGTLYEQYF. The CDR3 bases are TGCGCCAGCAGCCGAGGACTAGCGGGAGGAACTCTCTACGAGCAGTACTTC.